These 28 T cell receptor beta chains share one sample of origin, sequenced in a study of blood T cell repertoires in COVID-19 (dated by TCRdb to about 2020). The protocol used for the library was the immunoSEQ multiplex PCR assay. TCRdb carries this immuneACCESS record with in-frame sequences only. Its versions omit some clonotypes, under half of them owing to an unresolved V gene in the studies checked, with the rest unexplained. Within this sample are tens of thousands of clones, with 70% to 85% of them counted one time only. Roughly an eighth of the sample is held by the ten biggest clonotypes. Sequenced input: peripheral blood. The receptors here all came from an elderly man with acute or convalescent COVID-19.

The CDR3, as DNA: TGTGCCAGCAGTGACGCCGGGACACCCGAACGTGGCTACACCTTC. Amino acids: CASSDAGTPERGYTF. J is TRBJ1-2 and V is TRBV6-1; D possibly corresponds to TRBD1 (6 bases). Per germline, CDR1 MNHNS and CDR2 SASEGT. This CDR3 is built from 15 residues. The ends were cut back, 3 bases at V and 7 bases at J, with 18 bases in the middle.

V and J are TRBV3-1 (or the pseudogene TRBV3-2) and TRBJ2-1; 11 positions match TRBD2. Trimming at V came to 4 bases and at J to 11 bases, leaving 7 bases not matched to a gene. Germline CDR1 and CDR2: LGHDT and YNNKEL (reference sequence). This CDR3 has 14 amino acids. Here the CDR3 reads CASSLPSGGPKQFF. The CDR3 nucleotides are TGTGCCAGCAGCCTTCCTAGCGGGGGGCCTAAGCAGTTCTTC.

J is TRBJ2-1 and V is TRBV5-4; D is unresolved. V lost 0 bases to trimming and J lost 1 base, with 8 bases between them. This CDR3 is 15 amino acids long. Germline CDR1 SGHNT, CDR2 YYREEE (reference sequence). This chain's CDR3 is CASSLEVDSYNEQFF. In nucleotides, the CDR3 is TGTGCCAGCAGCTTGGAAGTAGATTCCTACAATGAGCAGTTCTTC.

This sequence joins TRBV2 and TRBJ2-1; TRBD1 is a possible D gene (5 bases). CDR1 and CDR2 from the germline V gene are SNHLY and FYNNEI. V dropped 6 bases and J dropped 1 base, with 13 bases sitting between them. The CDR3 sequence is 15 residues long. The CDR3 sequence: CASSAGLGSYNEQFF. The CDR3 DNA sequence: TGTGCCAGCAGCGCAGGGCTTGGGTCCTACAATGAGCAGTTCTTC.

The J gene is TRBJ2-1, the V gene TRBV14; 11 bases are a match to TRBD2. This CDR3 contains 15 residues. J was trimmed by 8 bases and V by 0 bases; bases with no gene match: 3. CDR1 SGHDN and CDR2 FVKESK come from the germline V gene. CDR3 region: CASSQELAGAHEQFF. The CDR3 DNA follows: TGTGCCAGCAGCCAAGAACTAGCGGGAGCTCATGAGCAGTTCTTC.

The CDR3 region has the DNA TGCGCCAGCAGCCATTCTAGCACAGATACGCAGTATTTT. It is translated as CASSHSSTDTQYF. The rearrangement joins TRBV4-1 to TRBJ2-3; D unclear. Trimming cost V 3 bases and J 0 bases, with 4 bases left between them. This CDR3 spans 13 amino acids. In germline, CDR1 is MGHRA, CDR2 YSYEKL.

The rearrangement joins TRBV6-5 to TRBJ2-1; 10 positions match TRBD1. Germline values: CDR1 MNHEY, CDR2 SVGAGI. The J segment lost 8 bases and the V segment lost 6 bases, leaving 7 bases of the junction unmatched. The CDR3 extends over 14 amino acids. In nucleotides, the CDR3 is TGTGCCAGCAGCGACAGGGGGCGCGGGGATGAGCAGTTCTTC. Amino acid sequence: CASSDRGRGDEQFF.

The V gene is TRBV5-6, the J gene TRBJ2-1, with 7 bases fitting TRBD2. The germline CDR1 and CDR2 sequences are SGHDT and YYEEEE. The CDR3 sequence is 14 residues long. After removal of 3 bases from V and 6 bases from J, the junction contained 6 bases not matched to a gene. The DNA for the CDR3 is TGTGCCAGCAGCTCGACCCCGGGGGGCAATGAGCAGTTCTTC. This sequence encodes CASSSTPGGNEQFF.

V is TRBV19 and J is TRBJ2-1, with 12 bases aligning to TRBD2. V gave up 2 bases and J gave up 4 bases; unmatched junction bases: 3. The CDR3 runs 16 residues. The V gene's germline CDR1 is LNHDA and CDR2 SQIVND (reference sequence). The CDR3 sequence: CASSIRTSGTYNEQFF. The DNA for the CDR3 is TGTGCCAGTAGTATACGGACTAGCGGGACTTACAATGAGCAGTTCTTC.

The chain is built from TRBV7-9 and TRBJ2-2; 7 positions agree with TRBD1. V lost 4 bases to trimming and J lost 4 bases; unmatched junction nucleotides: 3. The length of the CDR3 is 14 residues. Germline assignment: CDR1 SEHNR and CDR2 FQNEAQ (reference sequence). CDR3 loop: CASSWDRPTGELFF. The CDR3 DNA reads TGTGCCAGCAGCTGGGACAGACCCACCGGGGAGCTGTTTTTT.

A single count supports this clone. The rearrangement joins TRBV6-2 or TRBV6-3 to TRBJ1-2; TRBD1 matches 9 bases. The CDR3 is made up of 14 amino acids. V lost 1 base to trimming and J lost 7 bases; unmatched junction nucleotides: 4. CDR1 is MNHEY and CDR2 is SVGEGT in the germline V gene. CDR3 nucleotide sequence: TGTGCCAGCAGTTACTACACAGGGGGCCGTGGCTACACCTTC. Translated: CASSYYTGGRGYTF.

The chain recombines TRBV2 with TRBJ1-5, with 9 bases that match TRBD1. Per the germline V gene, CDR1 is SNHLY and CDR2 is FYNNEI. The CDR3 totals 14 residues. CDR3 amino acids: CGRDRDYSNQPQHF. The CDR3 DNA follows: TGTGGCCGGGACAGGGATTATAGCAATCAGCCCCAGCATTTT. Filled out from reference TRBV2 and TRBJ1-5, the complete variable domain reads EPEVTQTPSHQVTQMGQEVILRCVPISNHLYFYWYRQILGQKVEFLVSFYNNEISEKSEIFDDQFSVERPDGSNFTLKIRSTKLEDSAMYFCGRDRDYSNQPQHFGDGTRLSIL.

This clone came up once. The V gene is TRBV28, the J gene TRBJ1-2; D possibly corresponds to TRBD1 (6 bases). The CDR3 has 15 residues. Trimming took 5 bases from V and 5 from J, leaving 18 bases between them. Germline assignment: CDR1 MDHEN and CDR2 SYDVKM. Written as DNA, the CDR3 is TGTGCCAGCAGTCCTCAAGCCGGGACACAATATGGCTACACCTTC. Translation gives CASSPQAGTQYGYTF.

The V and J genes are TRBV19 and TRBJ2-2; the match to TRBD1 covers 8 bases. CDR1 and CDR2 (germline): LNHDA, SQIVND (reference sequence). V shed 5 bases and J 4 bases; nucleotides not matched to a gene: 3. CDR3 length equals 14 residues. The CDR3 here is CASSLTGATGELFF. The CDR3 DNA is TGTGCCAGTAGTTTGACAGGGGCCACCGGGGAGCTGTTTTTT.

The V gene is TRBV5-1, the J gene TRBJ2-3; 11 bases line up with TRBD2. The CDR3 is made up of 17 amino acids. V was clipped by 3 bases and J by 0 bases; unmatched bases: 6. Per the germline V gene, CDR1 is SGHRS and CDR2 is YFSETQ. The CDR3 DNA follows: TGCGCCAGCAGCTCTCAGGGACTAGCGGCGAGCACAGATACGCAGTATTTT. It is translated as CASSSQGLAASTDTQYF.

The genes are TRBV7-8 and TRBJ2-7, with TRBD1 as a possible D gene (6 bases). There are 11 residues in the CDR3. V was pared by 5 bases and J by 6 bases, with 8 bases between. Germline CDR1 is SGHVS and CDR2 is FQNEAQ. Here the CDR3 DNA reads TGTGCCAGCAGCAAGGGGGTCGAGCAGTACTTC. Translated: CASSKGVEQYF.

This chain joins TRBV3-1 (or the pseudogene TRBV3-2) and TRBJ1-2; 7 nucleotides line up with TRBD1. Trimming removed 6 bases from V and 5 bases from J; junction bases left unmatched: 12. There are 15 residues in the CDR3. Germline V gives CDR1 LGHDT, CDR2 YNNKEL (reference sequence). This chain's CDR3 is CASSADRVGLYGYTF. CDR3 nucleotides: TGTGCCAGCAGTGCTGACAGGGTGGGCCTGTATGGCTACACCTTC.

This rearrangement joins TRBV24-1 to TRBJ1-2, with D perhaps TRBD1 (5 bases). Germline-derived CDR1 and CDR2 are KGHDR and SFDVKD. Trimming took off 4 bases at V and 6 bases at J, with 11 bases between the two ends. The CDR3 consists of 13 residues. CDR3 sequence: CATSDRSGDGYTF. The CDR3 nucleotides are TGTGCCACCAGTGACCGGTCGGGGGATGGCTACACCTTC.

The rearrangement uses TRBV7-9 and TRBJ2-7, with TRBD1 matching 11 bases. The V segment lost 6 bases and the J segment 4 bases; nucleotides outside the gene matches: 11. The CDR3 is 16 residues long. Germline V CDR1 and CDR2: SEHNR, FQNEAQ (reference sequence). In DNA, the CDR3 is TGTGCCAGCAGTCGAGGGACAGGGGGTTCGGCTTACGAGCAGTACTTC. It translates to CASSRGTGGSAYEQYF. Full variable domain (missing parts from reference TRBV7-9 and TRBJ2-7): DTGVSQNPRHKITKRGQNVTFRCDPISEHNRLYWYRQTLGQGPEFLTYFQNEAQLEKSRLLSDRFSAERPKGSFSTLEIQRTEQGDSAMYLCASSRGTGGSAYEQYFGPGTRLTVT.

The CDR3 sequence: CASSISTPSYEQYF. The CDR3 bases are TGCGCCAGCAGCATTTCGACACCGTCCTACGAGCAGTACTTC. This chain joins TRBV5-1 and TRBJ2-7; D remains ambiguous. Germline lookup yields CDR1 SGHRS and CDR2 YFSETQ. With 4 bases removed from V and 1 base from J, the gap between germline ends came to 12 bases. CDR3 length: 14 amino acids.

The chain recombines TRBV24-1 with TRBJ2-3; 7 bases are shared with TRBD2. With 4 bases clipped from V and 0 bases from J, the junction kept 6 bases outside the gene matches. The CDR3 contains 16 residues. The V gene's germline CDR1 is KGHDR and CDR2 SFDVKD. The CDR3 spells CATSDFSGRSTDTQYF. In nucleotides, the CDR3 is TGTGCCACCAGTGACTTTAGCGGGCGAAGCACAGATACGCAGTATTTT.

The chain joins TRBV3-1 (or the pseudogene TRBV3-2) to TRBJ2-1, with 10 bases aligning to TRBD2. J lost 7 bases, V lost 0 bases, and 9 bases had no gene match. The CDR3 covers 17 residues. CDR1 is LGHDT and CDR2 is YNNKEL in the germline V gene (reference sequence). CDR3 residues: CASSQEGEAGGANEQFF. CDR3 coding DNA: TGTGCCAGCAGCCAAGAAGGGGAAGCGGGGGGGGCTAATGAGCAGTTCTTC.

The V call is TRBV3-1 (or the pseudogene TRBV3-2), the J call TRBJ2-7; 8 bases align to TRBD1. The CDR3 is 14 amino acids. J gave up 1 base and V 5 bases, and 4 bases lay outside the gene matches. Germline-derived CDR1 and CDR2 are LGHDT and YNNKEL (reference sequence). The CDR3 reads CASSVGQVSYEQYF. In nucleotides, the CDR3 is TGTGCCAGCAGCGTGGGACAGGTATCCTACGAGCAGTACTTC.

The genes are TRBV2 and TRBJ1-6; 7 bases align to TRBD1. J lost 9 bases, V lost 4 bases, and 9 bases had no gene match. Germline V gene sequence: CDR1 SNHLY, CDR2 FYNNEI. The CDR3 has 15 residues. In DNA form, the CDR3 reads TGTGCCAGCAGTGGACAGGGAGCTAGGGGTTCACCCCTCCACTTT. Its protein is CASSGQGARGSPLHF. Variable domain in full (rest from reference TRBV2 and TRBJ1-6): EPEVTQTPSHQVTQMGQEVILRCVPISNHLYFYWYRQILGQKVEFLVSFYNNEISEKSEIFDDQFSVERPDGSNFTLKIRSTKLEDSAMYFCASSGQGARGSPLHFGNGTRLTVT.

The V and J genes are TRBV3-1 (or the pseudogene TRBV3-2) and TRBJ2-5; possible D gene TRBD2, 7 bases. With 0 bases removed from V and 5 bases from J, the gap between germline ends came to 16 bases. Per germline, CDR1 LGHDT and CDR2 YNNKEL (reference sequence). This CDR3 is 16 amino acids long. The CDR3 protein is CASSQDLGGLGETQYF. CDR3 coding DNA: TGTGCCAGCAGCCAAGATCTGGGGGGGCTAGGGGAGACCCAGTACTTC.

The CDR3 DNA follows: TGTGCCAGCAGCAAAGCCGGGACTAGCGGCGGCGGGGAGCTGTTTTTT. This encodes CASSKAGTSGGGELFF. The J gene is TRBJ2-2, the V gene TRBV6-2 or TRBV6-3; 11 nucleotides agree with TRBD2. CDR3 length: 16 amino acids. Germline-derived CDR1 and CDR2 are MNHEY and SVGEGT. Trimming at V came to 6 bases and at J to 7 bases, leaving 10 bases not matched to a gene.

The chain joins TRBV12-3 or TRBV12-4 to TRBJ1-1; TRBD1 matches 7 bases. The J segment lost 9 bases and the V segment lost 5 bases, leaving 6 bases of the junction unmatched. The CDR3 extends over 12 amino acids. For the CDR3, the DNA is TGTGCCAGCAGTACCAGACAGGGCCAAGCTTTCTTT. As protein: CASSTRQGQAFF.

J is TRBJ1-2 and V is TRBV7-2; 7 nucleotides line up with TRBD1. Germline CDR1 is SGHTA and CDR2 is FQGNSA. Unmatched junction bases numbered 6, after V lost 1 base and J lost 4 bases. This CDR3 has 15 residues. DNA of the CDR3: TGTGCCAGCAGCTTAGGAGGGGGCGCGGGCTATGGCTACACCTTC. This encodes CASSLGGGAGYGYTF.